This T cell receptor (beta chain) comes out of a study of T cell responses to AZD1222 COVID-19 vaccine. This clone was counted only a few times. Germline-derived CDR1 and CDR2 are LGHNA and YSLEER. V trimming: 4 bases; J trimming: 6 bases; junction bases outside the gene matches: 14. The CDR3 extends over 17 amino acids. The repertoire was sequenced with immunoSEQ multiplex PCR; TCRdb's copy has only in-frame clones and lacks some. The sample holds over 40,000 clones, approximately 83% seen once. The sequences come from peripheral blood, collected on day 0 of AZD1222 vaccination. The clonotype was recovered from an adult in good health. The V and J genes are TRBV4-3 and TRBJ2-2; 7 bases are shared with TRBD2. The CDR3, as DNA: TGCGCCAGCAGCCTCGGGAGCGGGGCCTCCCCGTCCGGGGAGCTGTTTTTT. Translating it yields CASSLGSGASPSGELFF.